This T cell receptor (beta chain) is from a study of early T cells in non-severe SARS-CoV-2 infection. Between the trimmed V and J ends, which lost 6 bases and 4 bases, there was a span of 18 bases. Germline V gene data show CDR1 as MNHEY and CDR2 as SVGEGT. The CDR3 has 15 residues. At least ten counts were recorded for this clonotype. TCRdb analysed the 5' RACE reads with MiXCR anew, one entry per CDR3 protein. The data show around 33,000 distinct CDR3 sequences, with about 6.7% seen just once and just over 4% held by the top ten. The sample taken for sequencing was whole blood. The clonotype comes from an adult who was a healthcare worker with PCR-confirmed SARS-CoV-2 infection or an uninfected control (not recorded which). The V gene is TRBV6-2 or TRBV6-3, the J gene TRBJ2-5; weak D call: TRBD2 (6 bases). The CDR3 is CASSSTRLGGETQYF. CDR3 nucleotides: TGTGCCAGCAGCTCTACTCGACTGGGGGGAGAGACCCAGTACTTC.